Shown below are 25 T cell receptor beta chains from a single sample sequenced in a study of cytomegalovirus exposure and HLA in healthy donors. With 60 Vbeta and 13 Jbeta primers, the PCR was carried out. Clones were read by immunoSEQ multiplex PCR, and TCRdb kept only the in-frame ones, dropping some. The table lists about 120,000 clones, over 70% of them singletons. Sequenced material: PBMCs. Every receptor here comes from a female donor in good health and CMV-seropositive.

This clone was counted between two and nine times. This rearrangement joins TRBV6-6 to TRBJ1-2; no clear D gene. This CDR3 has 14 residues. Trimming removed 0 bases at V and 8 bases at J, with 13 bases between. Germline V gene lookup returns CDR1 MNHNY and CDR2 SVGAGI (reference sequence). The CDR3 region is CASSYSNKGDGYTF. The DNA of the CDR3 is TGTGCCAGCAGTTACTCGAACAAGGGAGACGGCTACACCTTC.

The chain recombines TRBV5-4 with TRBJ1-2; perhaps TRBD1 as D (5 bases). Trimming took 3 bases from V and 8 from J, leaving 20 bases between them. The CDR3 is 15 residues long. Germline V lookup: CDR1 SGHNT, CDR2 YYREEE (reference sequence). In DNA, the CDR3 is TGTGCCAGCAGCTCGCCCAGGGTGGCTGATCGAGGCTACACCTTC. This gives the protein CASSSPRVADRGYTF.

The rearrangement links TRBV27 to TRBJ1-1, with D perhaps TRBD1 (6 bases). Trimming removed 3 bases from V and 4 bases from J, with 9 bases in between. CDR1 and CDR2 (germline): MNHEY, SMNVEV (reference sequence). CDR3 length: 13 residues. CDR3 protein: CASSLGGGTEAFF. As DNA, the CDR3 is TGTGCCAGCAGTTTGGGAGGGGGCACTGAAGCTTTCTTT.

Points on this clone: Mismatch with germline at one junction end may stem from a read error. The chain is built from TRBV27 and TRBJ1-2; D is possibly TRBD1 (5 bases). The germline V gene has CDR1 MNHEY and CDR2 SMNVEV (reference sequence). This CDR3 contains 13 residues. CDR3 residues: CASSLDSSHGYIF. CDR3 DNA sequence: TGTGCCAGCAGTCTCGACAGCAGCCATGGCTACATCTTC.

In its sample, this clone was seen a few times. The chain carries TRBV28 and TRBJ1-1; D call uncertain. Trimming took 6 bases from V and 7 from J, leaving 12 bases between them. The CDR3 runs to 12 residues. From germline, CDR1 is MDHEN and CDR2 SYDVKM. CDR3 loop: CASSLENYEAFF. The CDR3 nucleotides read TGTGCCAGCAGCCTCGAAAACTATGAAGCTTTCTTT.

The gene calls are TRBV25-1 and TRBJ1-6, with D uncertain. Trimming pared 3 bases from V and 6 bases from J, leaving 9 bases between. The CDR3 runs 14 residues. The V gene's germline CDR1 is MGHDK and CDR2 SYGVNS. For the CDR3, the DNA is TGTGCCAGCAGTGATTGGTCGGGTAATTCACCCCTCCACTTT. It is translated as CASSDWSGNSPLHF.

V gene TRBV5-1 combines with J gene TRBJ1-6; possibly TRBD1 for D (5 bases). The V and J ends lost 2 bases and 9 bases respectively, with 6 bases between them. The germline gives CDR1 SGHRS, CDR2 YFSETQ. CDR3 size: 12 residues. Here the CDR3 reads CASSFDSSPLHF. In DNA, the CDR3 is TGCGCCAGCAGCTTTGACAGTTCACCCCTCCACTTT.

V usage is TRBV2 and J usage is TRBJ2-7, with 9 nucleotides matching TRBD2. V gave up 4 bases and J gave up 4 bases; unmatched junction bases: 5. CDR3 length: 14 amino acids. The V gene's germline CDR1 is SNHLY and CDR2 FYNNEI. CDR3 region: CASSVSGGRYEQYF. The CDR3 DNA reads as TGTGCCAGCAGTGTAAGCGGGGGGCGGTACGAGCAGTACTTC.

This sequence joins TRBV5-1 and TRBJ2-7; 8 positions agree with TRBD1. CDR3 length: 15 residues. Germline V gene data show CDR1 as SGHRS and CDR2 as YFSETQ. Unmatched junction bases numbered 10, after V lost 3 bases and J lost 5 bases. CDR3 loop: CASSSTGQVTNEQYF. CDR3 sequence (DNA): TGCGCCAGCAGCTCTACGGGACAGGTCACTAACGAGCAGTACTTC.

The chain carries TRBV9 and TRBJ2-2; 7 positions match TRBD2. J gave up 3 bases and V 4 bases, and 6 bases lay outside the gene matches. There are 15 residues in the CDR3. CDR1 and CDR2 from the germline V gene are SGDLS and YYNGEE. Written as DNA, the CDR3 is TGTGCCAGCAGCTTTGGGAGGGCGGACACCGGGGAGCTGTTTTTT. Translated, it gives CASSFGRADTGELFF.

The chain joins TRBV2 to TRBJ1-5, with 8 bases lining up with TRBD1. V dropped 5 bases and J dropped 5; count of bases not matched to a gene: 5. The CDR3 spans 14 residues. Germline-derived CDR1 and CDR2 are SNHLY and FYNNEI. In DNA form, the CDR3 reads TGTGCCAGCAGTCCTCGACAGGGGTATCAGCCCCAGCATTTT. Protein sequence: CASSPRQGYQPQHF.

The V gene is TRBV11-2, the J gene TRBJ1-1; D unresolved. Trimming removed 6 bases at V and 4 bases at J, with 12 bases between. The CDR3 sequence is 13 residues long. CDR1 is SGHAT, CDR2 FQNNGV, per germline. This chain's CDR3 is CASRLQEGTEAFF. In DNA form, the CDR3 reads TGTGCCAGCAGACTTCAGGAGGGCACTGAAGCTTTCTTT.

V and J are TRBV30 and TRBJ1-6; D possibly corresponds to TRBD1 (5 bases). V was trimmed by 3 bases and J by 7 bases, leaving 10 bases between them. The CDR3 has 13 amino acids. Germline V gene lookup returns CDR1 GTSNPN and CDR2 SVGIG (reference sequence). The CDR3 spells CAWRVAGNSPLHF. For the CDR3, the DNA is TGTGCCTGGAGAGTCGCAGGGAATTCACCCCTCCACTTT.

This clone was recorded once. The chain carries TRBV28 and TRBJ2-7; perhaps TRBD1 as D (6 bases). This CDR3 is built from 13 residues. CDR1 is MDHEN, CDR2 SYDVKM, per germline. V was pared by 2 bases and J by 7 bases, with 12 bases between. The CDR3 sequence: CASSLGGGYEQYF. The CDR3 nucleotides are TGTGCCAGCAGTTTAGGGGGCGGGTATGAGCAGTACTTC.

The chain is built from TRBV7-2 and TRBJ1-2; unclear D gene. The V gene's germline CDR1 is SGHTA and CDR2 FQGNSA. The CDR3 contains 14 residues. The V and J ends lost 2 bases and 0 bases respectively, with 7 bases between them. CDR3 residues: CASSLFSANYGYTF. The CDR3 coding sequence is TGTGCCAGCAGCTTATTTTCCGCTAACTATGGCTACACCTTC. The full variable domain, with the rest looked up from reference TRBV7-2 and TRBJ1-2, is GAGVSQSPSNKVTEKGKDVELRCDPISGHTALYWYRQSLGQGLEFLIYFQGNSAPDKSGLPSDRFSAERTGGSVSTLTIQRTQQEDSAVYLCASSLFSANYGYTFGSGTRLTVV.

The J gene is TRBJ1-2, the V gene TRBV27; 7 bases match TRBD1. J gave up 8 bases and V 4 bases, and 13 bases lay outside the gene matches. The CDR3 length is 15 residues. The V gene's germline CDR1 is MNHEY and CDR2 SMNVEV (reference sequence). As DNA, the CDR3 is TGTGCCAGCAGTTATACGCCGCGGCAGGGGGGAGGCTACACCTTC. Its translation: CASSYTPRQGGGYTF.

This chain uses TRBV28 with TRBJ2-3; TRBD2 aligns across 11 bases. The CDR3 spans 15 residues. V dropped 8 bases and J dropped 2; count of bases not matched to a gene: 6. Germline V CDR1 and CDR2: MDHEN, SYDVKM. The CDR3 sequence: CASRTSGLDTDTQYF. CDR3 nucleotide sequence: TGTGCCAGCCGGACTAGCGGGTTGGACACAGATACGCAGTATTTT.

CDR3 protein: CASSLMVGQGPYEQYF. The CDR3 DNA follows: TGTGCCAGCAGCTTAATGGTTGGACAGGGCCCCTACGAGCAGTACTTC. This chain links TRBV7-3 with TRBJ2-7; 8 bases map to TRBD1. CDR1 and CDR2 from the germline V gene are SGHTA and FQGTGA. J lost 2 bases, V lost 1 base, and 7 bases had no gene match. CDR3 size: 16 residues.

The chain combines TRBV29-1 with TRBJ1-1; no clear D. V dropped 3 bases and J dropped 4 bases, with 12 bases sitting between them. Germline V lookup: CDR1 SQVTM, CDR2 ANQGSEA. The CDR3 consists of 13 residues. CDR3 sequence: CSVESAYSTEAFF. The CDR3 DNA is TGCAGCGTTGAGTCTGCGTACTCCACTGAAGCTTTCTTT.

This sequence joins TRBV11-1 and TRBJ2-5, with D tentatively TRBD1 (5 bases). Trimming left V 5 bases short and J 0 bases short, with 13 bases between. Germline V gene sequence: CDR1 SGHAT, CDR2 FQDESV (reference sequence). The CDR3 is 15 amino acids. For the CDR3, the DNA is TGTGCCAGCAGCGGAAGCAGGGTGTACCAAGAGACCCAGTACTTC. Translating gives CASSGSRVYQETQYF.

J is TRBJ1-5 and V is TRBV9; TRBD1 agrees at 7 bases. Per the germline V gene, CDR1 is SGDLS and CDR2 is YYNGEE. Trimming removed 4 bases from V and 0 bases from J; junction bases left unmatched: 4. The CDR3 contains 15 residues. Written as DNA, the CDR3 is TGTGCCAGCAGCCCCCAGGGGGTTAGCAATCAGCCCCAGCATTTT. It encodes CASSPQGVSNQPQHF.

The CDR3 sequence is CASSYSRTGTYEQYF. The DNA of the CDR3 is TGTGCCAGCAGTTACTCCCGAACGGGGACCTACGAGCAGTACTTC. V gene TRBV6-5 combines with J gene TRBJ2-7; tentative D call: TRBD2 (5 bases). The V end lost 0 bases, the J end lost 2 bases, and 11 bases lay between the germline ends. The CDR3 length is 15 residues. Germline loops: CDR1 MNHEY, CDR2 SVGAGI.

The rearrangement links TRBV7-2 to TRBJ2-1, with TRBD2 identical over 8 bases. Trimming at V came to 3 bases and at J to 8 bases, leaving 6 bases not matched to a gene. The CDR3 loop spans 14 amino acids. CDR1 is SGHTA and CDR2 is FQGNSA in the germline V gene. The CDR3 is CASSFGTSGHEQFF. CDR3 bases: TGTGCCAGCAGCTTTGGGACTAGTGGCCATGAGCAGTTCTTC.

The V gene is TRBV2, the J gene TRBJ1-6; 7 nucleotides align to TRBD1. Germline V gene sequence: CDR1 SNHLY, CDR2 FYNNEI. The CDR3 runs 15 residues. J lost 7 bases, V lost 4 bases, and 7 bases had no gene match. The DNA for the CDR3 is TGTGCCAGCAGTGTTTCCCAGACAGGGAATTCACCCCTCCACTTT. Translated, it gives CASSVSQTGNSPLHF.

The chain employs TRBV28 and TRBJ1-5; possibly TRBD1 for D (5 bases). Germline loops: CDR1 MDHEN, CDR2 SYDVKM. The CDR3 covers 17 residues. V was trimmed by 8 bases and J by 3 bases, leaving 23 bases between them. In DNA form, the CDR3 reads TGTGCCAGCGGTAACTCGGGGGTGGGACGTTACAATCAGCCCCAGCATTTT. Encoded protein: CASGNSGVGRYNQPQHF. Looking up the rest from reference TRBV28 and TRBJ1-5 gives the full variable domain: DVKVTQSSRYLVKRTGEKVFLECVQDMDHENMFWYRQDPGLGLRLIYFSYDVKMKEKGDIPEGYSVSREKKERFSLILESASTNQTSMYLCASGNSGVGRYNQPQHFGDGTRLSIL.